This TCR beta chain originates from a study of T cell responses to AZD1222 COVID-19 vaccine. Regarding the study as a whole: It should be noted that donors were predominantly white British and more often female, and clonal diversity was possibly underestimated.

V lost 3 bases, J lost 3 bases, and 7 bases stayed unmatched. This CDR3 contains 15 residues. From germline, CDR1 is SGDLS and CDR2 YYNGEE. The table came from immunoSEQ multiplex PCR; TCRdb's copy has only in-frame clones and leaves some out. The sample lists 150,000 to 200,000 clones, about 92% occurring once. Note on this clone: What it binds is unknown.

This TCR derives from an adult in good health. The sample was peripheral blood, taken on day 0 of AZD1222 vaccination. The V gene is TRBV9, the J gene TRBJ1-2, with TRBD1 identical over 8 bases. The CDR3: CASSGWTGNYYGYTF. CDR3 bases: TGTGCCAGCAGCGGATGGACAGGGAATTACTATGGCTACACCTTC.